The T cell receptor (beta chain) described here comes from a study of shared clonotypes between healthy human individuals (dated by TCRdb to about 2020). A note on the overall study: The cohort comprised a couple of women and a few men aged 18 to 49 years. For each donor, three plates each were used for CD4 naive and CD4 memory, two plates were used for CD8 naive, and one plate was used for CD8 memory. To estimate repertoire size and how much clonotypes are shared between individuals, the study performed deep sequencing of blood TCR repertoires from 4 to 6 healthy adults. To increase sequencing depth and limit assay-specific biases, different laboratories used diverse techniques to prepare libraries and sequence TCR repertoires. Between about 0.9 and 9 billion PBMCs per donor were obtained by leukapheresis. Here is what the overall study found, with its caveats: Roughly 5% of naive CD4, approximately 3.7% of naive CD8, around 2.3% of memory CD4, and roughly 0.4% of memory CD8 clonotypes were shared across several donors. The genetic and exposure-history diversity represented was limited by the small number of donors. Sampling was restricted to blood, and TCR repertoires in tissue are likely to differ from TCR repertoires in blood. Rarefaction of sorted-subset datasets indicated incomplete sequencing despite the large sequencing depth. Compared with non-shared clonotypes, the clonotypes found in all four sorted-subset donors had higher generation probabilities. Naive subsets generally had larger estimated clonotype richness than memory subsets did. Pairwise subsampling led to the expectation that sequencing depth would affect the degree of clonotype sharing among donors.

The germline V gene specifies MDHEN as CDR1 and SYDVKM as CDR2. Its CDR3 holds 17 amino acids, cysteine through phenylalanine. The sequence is cut down to CDR3 DNA, 51 bases in frame from base 1. At the junction V is shortened by 2 bases and J by 7 bases; bases outside the gene matches: 13. This clone was detected once. Its antigen specificity is not known. Nothing much larger sits one base from this clone, and base qualities are not available. Using the deep immunoSEQ assay, multiplex PCR amplified TCR CDR3 regions from genomic DNA. Extracted genomic DNA from each cell subset was distributed evenly across all wells of several immunoSEQ 96-well plates, and each plate was treated as a replicate. For sorted subsets, about 200 ng genomic DNA, equal to tens of thousands of T cell genomes, was loaded into each replicate PCR. The purified libraries were quantified using a Qubit 3.0 fluorometer, sized with a Bioanalyzer 2100, and then quantified again using the KAPA Library Quantification kit. Each immunoSEQ 96-well plate was sequenced on its own single-read 150-cycle Illumina NextSeq 550 flow cell. On the study's bioinformatics: The immunoSEQ output contained only junctional sequences without quality scores, so filtering could not match that applied to full-length reads. To assign V/J genes and CDR3, sequences were annotated against IMGT germline references using PyIR, a Python wrapper for IgBLAST v1.9. Reads were filtered out if the reads had weak V/J assignments (E-value above 1e-6), no CDR3, stop codons, out-of-frame junctions, or ambiguous translated residues. A V3J clonotype was defined by an identical inferred V gene, J gene, and CDR3 amino acid sequence. To compute the percentage overlap between repertoires, the number of shared unique clonotypes was divided by the size of the smaller repertoire. RTK rarefaction, the Chao1 estimator, and Recon v2.1 estimates of unobserved clonotypes were used to assess repertoire richness. Generation probabilities for all TCRbeta clonotypes obtained by the gDNA method from a few donors were computed using OLGA. Here the immuneACCESS table is served through TCRdb, limited to in-frame sequences with V and J called. Missing clones are a known gap in these copies; in checked studies unresolved V genes cover under half, and the rest lacks a known reason. The DNA was the basis for D and trimming; V, J and clone size are from that table. This sample has millions of clones in its table, and 93% of those were observed once. The top ten clones comprise 0.35% to 0.45% of the sample.

The donors were healthy, HIV-negative adults with no recently reported acute infections or vaccinations. Every donor was a Caucasian adult residing in Nashville, Tennessee, USA. CD4+ T cells were enriched by magnetic negative selection, after which naive cells were positively selected on CD45RA and the negative fraction was taken as the memory subset. Blood was collected by leukapheresis, and PBMCs were isolated by Ficoll-Histopaque density gradient centrifugation and then cryopreserved in liquid nitrogen vapor phase. Purity and quantity of every magnetically sorted T cell population were checked by analytical flow cytometry. From each sorted fraction, genomic DNA was isolated and quantified by UV absorbance on a Nanodrop 2000c.

The origin of this receptor is a man aged 18 to 30 in good health. Some clones in this sample may be carry-over from other donors' samples. Material for sequencing was naive CD4+ T cells from PBMCs. Sample cell subset or site, as interpreted from the label and publication: CD45RA+ positively selected. The chain employs TRBV28 and TRBJ1-5, and TRBD1 aligns with 8 junction nucleotides. The CDR3 protein: CASSLSRGRVRDQPQHF. The DNA reads as follows: TGTGCCAGCAGTTTAAGCAGGGGGCGAGTGCGCGACCAGCCCCAGCATTTT.